These T cell receptor beta chains were read from a single sample in a study of T cells in Graves' hyperthyroidism and ophthalmopathy. TCRdb itself ran the multiplex PCR reads through MiXCR, one entry per CDR3 protein. The sample carries fewer than 450,000 distinct CDR3 sequences, 18% recorded once. What was sequenced was blood. The receptors come from a man between 18 and 29 years old with Graves' ophthalmopathy. The CDR3 runs from the conserved cysteine through the conserved F or W. D genes are given only for firm matches. Clone size, where shown, is once, few, many, or a class for clones that have expanded.

J | size | D | V | DNA | CDR3
TRBJ2-7 | few | . | TRBV10-1 | TGCGCCAGCAGTCCGAACCTCGTAGGCGAGCAGTACTTC | CASSPNLVGEQYF
TRBJ2-5 | many | TRBD2 | TRBV19 | TGTGCCAGTAGCACCGGGACTAGCGGGGAAGAGACCCAGTACTTC | CASSTGTSGEETQYF
TRBJ2-2 | . | . | TRBV9 | TGTGCCAGCACCCCCGCCGTCGGGGGCCCTGACACCGGGGAGCTGTTTTTT | CASTPAVGGPDTGELFF
TRBJ1-1 | many | . | TRBV24-1 | TGTGCCACCAGTGATTCGACAGGAGGTGAAGCTTTCTTT | CATSDSTGGEAFF
TRBJ1-6 | . | . | TRBV7-6 | TGTGCCAGCAGCTCGGGGGGCCCCGGTAATTATAATTCACCCCTCCACTTT | CASSSGGPGNYNSPLHF
TRBJ2-2 | . | TRBD1 | TRBV3-1 | TGTGCCAGCAGCCTATACAGGGGAACGAACACCGGGGAGCTGTTTTTT | CASSLYRGTNTGELFF
TRBJ2-7 | many | . | TRBV27 | TGTGCCAGCAGTCCACCGGGACATTACTACGAGCAGTACTTC | CASSPPGHYYEQYF
TRBJ1-5 | . | . | TRBV6-5 | TGTGCCAGCAGTTACTCGATCCAGGCCGGGCAGCCCCAGCATTTT | CASSYSIQAGQPQHF
TRBJ1-1 | . | . | TRBV18 | TGTGCCAGCTCACGAGCCACAGAGAACACTGAAGCTTTCTTT | CASSRATENTEAFF
TRBJ2-1 | many | . | TRBV7-3 | TGTGCCAGCAGCTCGAGGACGGGGGACAATGAGCAGTTCTTC | CASSSRTGDNEQFF
TRBJ1-1 | few | . | TRBV9 | TGTGCCAGCAGCGGCCCGGGGGGCACTGAAGCTTTCTTT | CASSGPGGTEAFF
TRBJ2-5 | many | . | TRBV7-9 | TGTGCCAGCAACTTAGTTGGGGGGAGAGAGACCCAGTACTTC | CASNLVGGRETQYF
TRBJ2-3 | many | . | TRBV11-2 | TGTGCCAGCAGCCCGATCGGAAACACAGATACGCAGTATTTT | CASSPIGNTDTQYF
TRBJ2-7 | few | . | TRBV9 | TGTGCCAGCAGCGTAGCAGACGGAGGCGCCTACGAGCAGTACTTC | CASSVADGGAYEQYF
TRBJ1-6 | many | . | TRBV19 | TGTGCCAGCAGGGACTCCTATAATTCACCCCTCCACTTT | CASRDSYNSPLHF
TRBJ2-1 | . | TRBD2 | TRBV20-1 | TGCAGTGCTGGTATTAGCGGGGGGGCGAGGAATGAGCAGTTCTTC | CSAGISGGARNEQFF
TRBJ1-5 | many | . | TRBV3-1 | TGTGCCAGCAGCCAAGCGGGGGGACTCGACACTTATCAGCCCCAGCATTTT | CASSQAGGLDTYQPQHF
TRBJ2-3 | many | . | TRBV7-3 | TGTGCCAGCAGCTATGGCGGGGCCACAGATACGCAGTATTTT | CASSYGGATDTQYF
TRBJ2-1 | . | . | TRBV12-5 | TGTGCTAGTGGTTCCGGACTCGTGAATGAGCAGTTCTTC | CASGSGLVNEQFF
TRBJ1-5 | many | . | TRBV9 | TGTGCCAGCAGCGAGTGGGACGTGGGGCAGCCCCAGCATTTT | CASSEWDVGQPQHF
TRBJ1-1 | . | TRBD1 | TRBV6-5 | TGTGCCAGCAGTTACTCGCGGACAGGCACTGAAGCTTTCTTT | CASSYSRTGTEAFF
TRBJ2-2 | . | . | TRBV6-2/TRBV6-3 | TGTGCCAGCAGTTACTCTGATAGCGGAAACACCGGGGAGCTGTTTTTT | CASSYSDSGNTGELFF
TRBJ2-3 | once | TRBD1 | TRBV20-1 | TGCAGTGCTGGAGATCTGGGCAGGGGGCGAGATACGCAGTATTTT | CSAGDLGRGRDTQYF
TRBJ1-4 | . | . | TRBV28 | TGTGCCAGCAGTTTGAGGGGTCAGCGAAATGAAAAACTGTTTTTT | CASSLRGQRNEKLFF
TRBJ1-1 | few | . | TRBV6-1 | TGTGCCAGCAGTACATCGGGGAACACTGAAGCTTTCTTT | CASSTSGNTEAFF
TRBJ2-5 | many | . | TRBV28 | TGTGCCAGCAGTTTTGCTAGCGCGAAGCAAGAGACCCAGTACTTC | CASSFASAKQETQYF
TRBJ2-6 | few | . | TRBV12-5 | TGTGCTAGTGCCGACTCTGGGGCCAACGTCCTGACTTTC | CASADSGANVLTF
TRBJ2-7 | many | TRBD2 | TRBV28 | TGTGCCAGCAGTTCACCAGGGGCTAGCGGGGGTTGGGGCGAGCAGTACTTC | CASSSPGASGGWGEQYF
TRBJ1-2 | many | . | TRBV13 | TGTGCCAGCACCTATTACGGGGGTCCGTATGGCTACACCTTC | CASTYYGGPYGYTF
TRBJ1-2 | . | . | TRBV14 | TGTGCCAGCAGCCAAGATCCGGGGGCCGGCTACACCTTC | CASSQDPGAGYTF
TRBJ1-2 | . | . | TRBV20-1 | TGCAGTGCTAGAGATTGGGGGGGCTATGGCTACACCTTC | CSARDWGGYGYTF
TRBJ2-5 | few | TRBD2 | TRBV20-1 | TGCAGTGCAGAGGCCACTAGCGGGGGAGGTGAGACCCAGTACTTC | CSAEATSGGGETQYF
TRBJ2-1 | many | . | TRBV28 | TGTGCCAGCAGTTTGGCTATGTACCGCTCCTACAATGAGCAGTTCTTC | CASSLAMYRSYNEQFF
TRBJ1-2 | . | . | TRBV3-1 | TGTGCCAGCAGCCAGCTAAGGGGGGAGGGCTACACCTTC | CASSQLRGEGYTF
TRBJ1-2 | few | . | TRBV6-1 | TGTGCCACCGTAGGCTATGGCTACACCTTC | CATVGYGYTF
TRBJ2-5 | many | . | TRBV3-1 | TGTGCCAGCGGACCGGAGCAAGAGACCCAGTACTTC | CASGPEQETQYF
TRBJ1-1 | few | . | TRBV12-3/TRBV12-4 | TGTGCCAGCAGTTTCTCGGAGATAGGTAACACTGAAGCTTTCTTT | CASSFSEIGNTEAFF
TRBJ2-7 | . | . | TRBV7-3 | TGTGCCAGCAGCTCAGGGATAGCGAGTACCTACGAGCAGTACTTC | CASSSGIASTYEQYF
TRBJ2-1 | . | TRBD2 | TRBV11-3 | TGTGCCAGCAGCCACACTAGCGGGGGGGCTCGTGAGCAGTTCTTC | CASSHTSGGAREQFF
TRBJ1-2 | . | TRBD1 | TRBV20-1 | TGCAGTGCTAGCCCCAGGGGGCGCGGCTATGGCTACACCTTC | CSASPRGRGYGYTF
TRBJ1-2 | . | . | TRBV4-1 | TGCGCCAGCAGCCTGGTTAGAGGGCGCGGCTACACCTTC | CASSLVRGRGYTF
TRBJ1-6 | . | . | TRBV6-5 | TGTGCCAGCAGTTACGACATGGTTGATTCACCCCTCCACTTT | CASSYDMVDSPLHF
TRBJ2-7 | few | TRBD1 | TRBV28 | TGTGCCAGCAGTGAACATCCGGGACAGGGGGGCGGGGAGCAGTACTTC | CASSEHPGQGGGEQYF
TRBJ2-1 | few | TRBD2 | TRBV24-1 | TGTGCCACCAGTGATGCTAGCGGGGGGCTTTACAATGAGCAGTTCTTC | CATSDASGGLYNEQFF
TRBJ1-6 | . | . | TRBV19 | TGTGCCACATCCCGGGGGGGGCCTACGGCGAATTCACCCCTCCACTTT | CATSRGGPTANSPLHF